The T cell receptor (beta chain) under discussion was sequenced for a study of T cells in Graves' hyperthyroidism and ophthalmopathy (dated by TCRdb to between 2018 and 2021). Broadly, across the study: Peripheral blood samples were taken at initial diagnosis, before any treatment was given. The study also compared thyroid tissue and blood T-cell repertoires from roughly six Graves' hyperthyroidism patients. To identify TCR V-J signatures that set the groups apart, the researchers used a discovery cohort of approximately 98 patients, made up of roughly 40 with Graves' ophthalmopathy and about 60 with stable Graves' hyperthyroidism. According to the paper, TCR Vbeta CDR3 sequencing was carried out on over 130 peripheral blood samples, which came from approximately 43 ophthalmopathy, around 74 hyperthyroidism and approximately 17 progressor patients. The 90 to 100 discovery patients were randomly divided into training and test sets at a 7:3 ratio. An independent validation cohort of around 19 hyperthyroidism patients and about 15 patients who later progressed to ophthalmopathy tested prospective prediction of ophthalmopathy. After blood sampling, hyperthyroidism patients were treated with methimazole at a starting dose of 30 mg daily, and ophthalmopathy patients were treated with high-dose intravenous methylprednisolone. Overall study outcomes, separate from this receptor: Most expanded thyroid clonotypes (frequency above 0.001) were also found in blood, which suggests that blood repertoires may mirror thyroid immune responses. In cross-validation, a model built on a 13 V-J signature told ophthalmopathy apart from stable hyperthyroidism with 85% to 90% sensitivity and 81% to 82% specificity, and in testing the same model reached 80%/75%. No statistical method was used to fix the sample size in advance, and group allocation was not hidden from the investigators. In validation, the model predicted progression to ophthalmopathy a median of around six months before onset, with about 67% sensitivity and about 72% specificity.

Details on this clonotype: Its antigen target is currently unknown. Nothing much larger sits one base from this clone, and base qualities are not available.

Ophthalmopathy patients had moderately to severely active disease, with a Clinical Activity Score of 3 or more, a NOSPECS grade of 4 or more, and a disease duration of less than 3 months. The study excluded patients with uncontrolled infections, other autoimmune diseases, pregnancy or lactation. Diagnoses were based on clinical symptoms, serum thyroxine and TRAb, thyroid ultrasound and orbital computed tomography. Ficoll-Paque density gradient centrifugation was used to isolate PBMCs from 8 to 10 ml of fresh peripheral blood. Trizol reagent was used to extract total RNA, and RNA quality was then checked on an Agilent 2100 Bioanalyzer. The V end gives up 6 bases and the J end 3 bases, leaving 10 bases in the junction not matched to a gene. CDR1 and CDR2, per the germline V gene (reference sequence), are GTSNPN and SVGIG. The CDR3 runs 15 amino acids, cysteine and phenylalanine included. Only the CDR3 region is kept as DNA, spanning 45 bases read in frame from base 1.

The TCR beta CDR3 regions were amplified from RNA transcripts. The first round of RT-PCR for the TCR CDR3 was performed with the HTBI primer set and the Qiagen OneStep RT-PCR kit. A second multiplex PCR round built the libraries, followed by size selection and purification. Sequencing of the libraries was done on an Illumina HiSeq2000 using paired-end 100 bp reads. In the authors' own workflow: SOAPnuke was used to process the raw data, throwing out any read that contained adapters or uncalled bases, had a mean Phred below 15, or lacked an exact constant-primer or identifier match. COPE v1.2.5 was used to merge the high-quality paired reads, and each unique nucleotide sequence was defined as a clonotype. MiTCR v1.1 was used to align clonotypes to the IMGT TRBV, TRBD and TRBJ reference segments. Only V-J combinations with frequency above 0.0001, covering about 99% of repertoires, were analysed. The TCS score was defined as F50 (clonal expansion) divided by E x V (chaos), with BLOSUM62-based TCRdist calculated between CDR3 peptides within each V-J. Welch's t-statistics and random forest reduced roughly 530 V-J features to 13, which were used in a naive Bayes classifier (R e1071). Starting from the raw public reads, TCRdb applied fastp trimming at Q25, assembled clones with MiXCR and retained in-frame beta chains. Under each unique CDR3 protein, matching rows form one entry showing the most common genes and DNA. TCRdb assigned the V and J calls; the authors' analysis was not used. Counted in this sample were 250,000 to 300,000 distinct CDR3 sequences; roughly 19% of them appeared once. In total, the top ten clones hold just under 40% of the sample.

The chain was built from TRBV30 and TRBJ1-4; 7 of the junction bases match TRBD1. This clonotype originated in a man aged 45-60 years with Graves' ophthalmopathy. The specimen was blood. The CDR3 in this case is CACPNPQGANEKLFF. The nucleotide sequence is TGTGCCTGTCCCAACCCGCAGGGGGCTAATGAAAAACTGTTTTTT.